This T cell receptor beta chain is drawn from a study of molecular identifiers for immune sequencing clone quantification. This CDR3 has 15 amino acids. Germline assignment: CDR1 MGHRA and CDR2 YSYEKL. Methods described previously, with TCR primers listed, were used for bulk TCR libraries. Each CDR3 protein is one row after TCRdb ran MiXCR on the PCR reads. Among some 590,000 distinct CDR3 sequences, about 25% were seen once, and the ten largest hold 0.78%. Only one count was recorded for this clonotype. An end of the junction does not agree with germline; a read error may underlie this. Material for sequencing was naive CD8+ T cells from blood, with Jurkat cell RNA spiked in. Subset described: FACS-sorted CD8+CD4-CCR7+CD45RA+ naive T cells. The chain is built from TRBV4-1 and TRBJ2-7; perhaps D is TRBD1 or TRBD2 (5 bases each). This TCR came from a human donor in good health. Some libraries in this study had Jurkat cell RNA spiked in. CDR3 amino acids: CASSQALRGGYERYF. The CDR3 nucleotides read TGCGCCAGCAGCCAAGCTCTCCGTGGGGGATACGAGCGGTACTTC.